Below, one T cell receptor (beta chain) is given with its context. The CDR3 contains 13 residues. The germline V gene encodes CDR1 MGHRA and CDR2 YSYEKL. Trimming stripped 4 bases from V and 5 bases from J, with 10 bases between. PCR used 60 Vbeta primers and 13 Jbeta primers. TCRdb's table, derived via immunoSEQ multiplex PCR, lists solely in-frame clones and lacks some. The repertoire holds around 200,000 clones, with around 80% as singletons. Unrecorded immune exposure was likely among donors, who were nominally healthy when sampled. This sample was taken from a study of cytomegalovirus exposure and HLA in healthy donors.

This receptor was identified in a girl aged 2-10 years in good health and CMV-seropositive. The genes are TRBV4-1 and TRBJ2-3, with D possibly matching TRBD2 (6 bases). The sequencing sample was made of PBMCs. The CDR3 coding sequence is TGCGCCAGCAGCCGCCGCGGGGAAGATACGCAGTATTTT. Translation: CASSRRGEDTQYF.